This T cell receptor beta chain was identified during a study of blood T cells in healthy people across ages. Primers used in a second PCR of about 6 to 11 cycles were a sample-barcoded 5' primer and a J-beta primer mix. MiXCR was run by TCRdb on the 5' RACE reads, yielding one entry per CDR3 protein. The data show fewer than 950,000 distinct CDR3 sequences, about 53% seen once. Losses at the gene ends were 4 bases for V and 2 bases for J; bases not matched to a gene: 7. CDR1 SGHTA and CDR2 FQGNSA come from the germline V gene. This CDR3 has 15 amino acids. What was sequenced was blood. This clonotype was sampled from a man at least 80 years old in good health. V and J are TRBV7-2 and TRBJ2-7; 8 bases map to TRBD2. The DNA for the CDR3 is TGTGCCAGCAGCTCTGCGGGAGGTGGGACCTACGAGCAGTACTTC. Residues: CASSSAGGGTYEQYF. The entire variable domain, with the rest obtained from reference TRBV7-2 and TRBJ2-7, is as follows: GAGVSQSPSNKVTEKGKDVELRCDPISGHTALYWYRQSLGQGLEFLIYFQGNSAPDKSGLPSDRFSAERTGGSVSTLTIQRTQQEDSAVYLCASSSAGGGTYEQYFGPGTRLTVT.